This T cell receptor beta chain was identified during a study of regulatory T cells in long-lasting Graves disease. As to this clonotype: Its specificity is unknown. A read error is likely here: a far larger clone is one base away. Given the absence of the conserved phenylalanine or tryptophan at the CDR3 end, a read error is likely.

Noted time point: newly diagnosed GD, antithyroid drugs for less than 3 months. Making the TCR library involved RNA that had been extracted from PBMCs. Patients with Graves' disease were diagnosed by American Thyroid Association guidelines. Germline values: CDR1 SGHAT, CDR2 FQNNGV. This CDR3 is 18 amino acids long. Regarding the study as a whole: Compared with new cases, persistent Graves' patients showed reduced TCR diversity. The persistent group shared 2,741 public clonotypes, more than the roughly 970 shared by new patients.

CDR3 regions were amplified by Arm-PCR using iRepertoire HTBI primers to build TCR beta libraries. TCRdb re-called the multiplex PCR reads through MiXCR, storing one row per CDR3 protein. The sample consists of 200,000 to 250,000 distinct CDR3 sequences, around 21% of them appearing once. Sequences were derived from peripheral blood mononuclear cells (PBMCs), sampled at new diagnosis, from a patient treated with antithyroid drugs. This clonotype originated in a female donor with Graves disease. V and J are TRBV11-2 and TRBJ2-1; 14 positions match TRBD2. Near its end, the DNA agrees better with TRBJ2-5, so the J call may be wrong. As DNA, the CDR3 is TGTGCCAGCAGTTCAGGGACTAGCGGGGGCGGAAGAAGAGAGACCCAGTACCTC. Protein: CASSSGTSGGGRRETQYL.